This T cell receptor (beta chain) was captured in a study of cytotoxic CD8 clonotypes in ibrutinib-treated CLL (dated by TCRdb to about 2021). With regard to the full study: The cohort had some eleven relapsed/refractory and roughly 15 treatment-naive patients; about 17 were IGHV unmutated. Partial responses were observed in approximately 24 patients and complete responses in 2; after a median follow-up of around 68 months, remission was maintained in 15 or so patients and progression was observed in roughly twelve. Samples at response were collected after a median of 12 months of treatment, with a range of about 6 to 40 months. On average, each sample had roughly 250,000 productive templates and tens of thousands of productive rearrangements. Of the roughly 79 people in the trial, approximately 26 had longitudinal samples available. Cryopreserved peripheral blood mononuclear cells were collected at three points: before therapy, at response, and at either sustained remission or disease progression. Every sample from remission and from progressive disease was obtained while the patients were still on ibrutinib.

Study-wide findings and limitations: Sampling times were not matched between patients in sustained remission and patients whose disease was progressing, and lymph node repertoires were not examined. Baseline clonality exceeded that of age-matched healthy donors and correlated strongly with circulating CD8+ T-cell counts. Public clonotypes were found to be uncommon and were observed to contract or remain stable during treatment; the increase in clonality was shown to reflect expansion of private clonotypes at ibrutinib response. An increase in clonality was observed at ibrutinib response, with clonality remaining stable during sustained remission and falling back toward baseline at progression.

The sample's time point label, in plain terms: roughly 12 months on ibrutinib. Roughly 2 micrograms of genomic DNA were extracted from cryopreserved PBMCs for TCR beta library preparation. Longitudinal blood samples from CLL patients on ibrutinib monotherapy were analyzed using high-throughput TCR beta sequencing. The patients took part in an open-label, single-center phase 2 trial of ibrutinib monotherapy. With respect to this clone: Its antigen specificity is not known. Base qualities are not recorded, but no much larger clone differs from it by a single base.

The goal of deep resolution MiSeq sequencing was a depth between 1 in 1 million and 1 in 200,000 T cells, and coverage averaged 10x per clonotype. TCR beta libraries were generated with the immunoSEQ hsTCRB Kit. In the paper's pipeline: Data were analyzed with ImmunoSEQ Data Assistant and ImmunoSEQ Analyzer, with V, D and J genes assigned per IMGT definitions. Clonality, which ranges from 0 to 1, was calculated by subtracting the normalized Shannon entropy of productive rearrangement frequencies from one. Only overrepresented clonotypes making up at least 0.05% of the repertoire of each patient were included in the public clonotype analysis. Some 12 age-matched healthy donor repertoires from immuneACCESS served as clonality controls. Sourced from immuneACCESS, this table was stored by TCRdb with only in-frame sequences that have V and J called. A share of the clones is absent; for the studies checked, an unresolved V gene accounts for under half, and the remainder has no known explanation. That table supplies the V and J calls and clone size; D and trimming were determined from the DNA. The sample has some 150,000 clones on record, 79% of them singletons. The ten largest clones add up to around 13% of the sample.

Based on the germline V gene (reference sequence), the CDR1 and CDR2 sequences are MNHEY and SMNVEV. The junction shows trimming of 7 bases on V and 0 bases on J, plus 10 bases between the germline ends. Spanning cysteine to phenylalanine, the CDR3 consists of 14 amino acids. The entry retains the CDR3 DNA only, 42 bases that are in frame from base 1. The rearranged chain carries TRBV27 and TRBJ2-1, with TRBD2 perhaps the D gene, on 6 matching bases. This TCR derives from a human donor with chronic lymphocytic leukemia. The starting material was PBMCs, obtained after 12 months of ibrutinib treatment. The DNA sequence reads TGTGCCAGCACCTTGCGGGGCTCCTACAATGAGCAGTTCTTC. Its translation is CASTLRGSYNEQFF.